This T cell receptor (beta chain) was sequenced during a study of blood T cell repertoires in COVID-19. With 6 bases removed from V and 2 bases from J, the gap between germline ends came to 8 bases. Germline CDR1 is MDHEN and CDR2 is SYDVKM. The CDR3 consists of 14 residues. Generated by immunoSEQ multiplex PCR, the TCRdb table keeps only in-frame clones and is missing some. The data hold about 150,000 clones, with more than 85% observed a single time. Sequencing input: peripheral blood. This receptor was taken from a man aged 60 to 75 with COVID-19, enrolled during active disease. The V and J genes are TRBV28 and TRBJ1-6; a possible D gene is TRBD1 (5 bases). CDR3 coding DNA: TGTGCCAGCAGGGAAGGGGCCTATAATTCACCCCTCCACTTT. This encodes CASREGAYNSPLHF.